The clone carrying this TCR beta chain has ten or more counts. Its antigen remains unknown. This sample is part of a study of T cells in Graves' hyperthyroidism and ophthalmopathy. Study-level results: Most clonotypes expanded in the thyroid (above 0.001) were also present in blood.

There were TCR beta CDR3 regions amplified from RNA transcripts. HTBI primers were used for first-round RT-PCR of the TCR CDR3. TCRdb re-analysed the multiplex PCR reads in MiXCR, keeping a single row per CDR3 protein. The sample has tens of thousands of distinct CDR3 sequences; approximately 57% are singletons. Germline assignment: CDR1 SQVTM and CDR2 ANQGSEA. CDR3 length: 15 amino acids. V was clipped by 2 bases and J by 5 bases; unmatched bases: 10. Patients were excluded because of uncontrolled infection, other autoimmune disease, pregnancy or lactation. Sequenced input: blood. The origin of this receptor is a woman aged 55-70 years with Graves' ophthalmopathy. The rearrangement joins TRBV29-1 to TRBJ1-1; TRBD1 matches at 8 bases. The CDR3 loop is CSVELQGGIGTEAFF. The CDR3, as DNA: TGCAGCGTTGAATTACAGGGGGGGATAGGGACTGAAGCTTTCTTT. The variable domain in full, with the rest retrieved from reference TRBV29-1 and TRBJ1-1, is SAVISQKPSRDICQRGTSLTIQCQVDSQVTMMFWYRQQPGQSLTLIATANQGSEATYESGFVIDKFPISRPNLTFSTLTVSNMSPEDSSIYLCSVELQGGIGTEAFFGQGTRLTVV.